The 9 T cell receptor beta chains given below trace back to one sample, sequenced in a study of cytomegalovirus exposure and HLA in healthy donors. The PCR ran on 60 Vbeta and 13 Jbeta primers. Only in-frame clones appear in the TCRdb table, and some are missing; sequencing was by immunoSEQ multiplex PCR. The sample records 150,000 to 200,000 clones, roughly 60% being singletons. Material: PBMCs. These receptors were obtained from a man in his forties in good health and CMV-seronegative.

The J gene is TRBJ1-1, the V gene TRBV6-1; maybe TRBD1 (5 bases). The ends were cut back, 6 bases at V and 3 bases at J, with 11 bases in the middle. From germline, CDR1 is MNHNS and CDR2 SASEGT. The CDR3 extends over 13 amino acids. The CDR3 nucleotides read TGTGCCAGCAGGACTGACAGATACACTGAAGCTTTCTTT. Translating gives CASRTDRYTEAFF.

This clone showed up just a few times. J is TRBJ2-5 and V is TRBV15; D perhaps matches TRBD1 (5 bases). The length of the CDR3 is 15 residues. V was clipped by 0 bases and J by 3 bases, with 11 bases between them. Germline CDR1 and CDR2: LNHNV and YYDKDF (reference sequence). The CDR3 DNA reads as TGTGCCACCAGCAGAGATCACGGCAGGGAAGAGACCCAGTACTTC. Residues: CATSRDHGREETQYF. The full variable domain, completed using reference TRBV15 and TRBJ2-5, is DAMVIQNPRYQVTQFGKPVTLSCSQTLNHNVMYWYQQKSSQAPKLLFHYYDKDFNNEADTPDNFQSRRPNTSFCFLDIRSPGLGDTAMYLCATSRDHGREETQYFGPGTRLLVL.

The chain joins TRBV6-4 to TRBJ2-3, with TRBD2 matching over 8 bases. The CDR3 sequence is 17 residues long. V trimming: 6 bases; J trimming: 2 bases; junction bases outside the gene matches: 13. Germline V gene sequence: CDR1 MRHNA, CDR2 SNTAGT. The CDR3 loop is CASSRGGSGGNTDTQYF. As DNA, the CDR3 is TGTGCCAGCAGCAGAGGAGGGAGCGGGGGCAACACAGATACGCAGTATTTT.

The rearrangement uses TRBV30 and TRBJ1-1, with D tentatively TRBD1 (5 bases). This CDR3 has 12 amino acids. V lost 1 base to trimming and J lost 5 bases, with 8 bases between them. Per germline, CDR1 GTSNPN and CDR2 SVGIG (reference sequence). Here the CDR3 reads CAWSEGRTEAFF. The CDR3 coding sequence is TGTGCCTGGAGTGAGGGGCGGACTGAAGCTTTCTTT.

The sample holds one count of this clone. This chain connects TRBV6-1 to TRBJ2-1, with 9 nucleotides matching TRBD1. V lost 2 bases to trimming and J lost 4 bases; unmatched junction nucleotides: 3. This CDR3 is 15 amino acids long. CDR1 MNHNS and CDR2 SASEGT come from the germline V gene. The DNA for the CDR3 is TGTGCCAGCAGTGAAACCGGGACAGGGTACAATGAGCAGTTCTTC. Translating it yields CASSETGTGYNEQFF.

This clone turned up a few times. The J gene is TRBJ2-7, the V gene TRBV6-6, with 13 bases aligning to TRBD2. CDR1 is MNHNY and CDR2 is SVGAGI in the germline V gene (reference sequence). This CDR3 is 15 amino acids long. Losses at the gene ends were 7 bases for V and 4 bases for J; bases not matched to a gene: 7. CDR3 loop: CASIRTSGSLYEQYF. The CDR3 nucleotides are TGTGCCAGCATTCGGACTAGCGGGAGTTTATACGAGCAGTACTTC.

The V call is TRBV18, the J call TRBJ1-2; TRBD1 matches 11 bases. CDR1 and CDR2 (germline): KGHSH, LQKENI. The V gene end was trimmed by 1 base and the J gene end by 0 bases; junction bases not matched to a gene: 1. CDR3 length: 16 amino acids. The CDR3 region has the DNA TGTGCCAGCTCACCACAGGGACAGGGGGCTAACTATGGCTACACCTTC. Amino acids: CASSPQGQGANYGYTF.

The chain recombines TRBV11-2 with TRBJ1-6, with TRBD1 identical over 7 bases. The trim removed 2 bases at V and 5 bases at J, leaving 3 bases unmatched. The CDR3 has 15 amino acids. The germline gives CDR1 SGHAT, CDR2 FQNNGV. CDR3 residues: CASSLTGTDNSPLHF. CDR3 nucleotides: TGTGCCAGCAGCTTAACCGGGACAGATAATTCACCCCTCCACTTT.

J is TRBJ2-1 and V is TRBV30; 8 bases line up with TRBD2. After removal of 5 bases from V and 4 bases from J, the junction contained 10 bases not matched to a gene. Germline V gene lookup returns CDR1 GTSNPN and CDR2 SVGIG (reference sequence). The CDR3 is 15 residues long. The CDR3 sequence: CAWYTPGTSYNEQFF. The DNA of the CDR3 is TGTGCCTGGTATACCCCCGGGACTAGTTACAATGAGCAGTTCTTC.